A selection of T cell receptor beta chains follows, all from one sample in a study of blood T cell repertoires in COVID-19. Sequenced by immunoSEQ multiplex PCR; TCRdb stores in-frame clones only, minus some. Among about 130,000 clones listed, 80% to 85% were seen once. Sequenced sample: peripheral blood. Source of these receptors: a man aged 55 to 70 with acute or convalescent COVID-19. The CDR3 runs from the conserved cysteine through the conserved F or W. D genes are given only for firm matches. Size values are once, few and many counts, or a class for expanded clones, and some rows have none.

j_gene	d_gene	abundance	v_gene	len	CDR3nt	CDR3aa
TRBJ2-2	.	.	TRBV29-1	14	TGCAGCGTTGTCGTGTCCAGAAACACCGGGGAGCTGTTTTTT	CSVVVSRNTGELFF
TRBJ1-2	.	.	TRBV7-3	15	TGTGCCAGCAGCCCTAGTCCGAATCTTAACTATGGCTACACCTTC	CASSPSPNLNYGYTF
TRBJ2-7	.	.	TRBV5-1	14	TGCGCCAGCAGCCTCCAGACGGGAAACTACGAGCAGTACTTC	CASSLQTGNYEQYF
TRBJ2-1	.	few	TRBV29-1	15	TGCAGCGTTGAAGACCAACTTGGGGCCGGGAATGAGCAGTTCTTC	CSVEDQLGAGNEQFF
TRBJ1-1	.	.	TRBV7-9	12	TGTGCCAGCAGGAACAGGGAGACTGAAGCTTTCTTT	CASRNRETEAFF
TRBJ1-2	.	.	TRBV19	13	TGTGCCAGTAGTATGCAGGGCCGCTATGGCTACACCTTC	CASSMQGRYGYTF
TRBJ2-7	TRBD1	.	TRBV5-8	18	TGTGCCAGCAGCCCCGAGGACAATACAGGGGTCAAAGCCTACGAGCAGTACTTC	CASSPEDNTGVKAYEQYF
TRBJ1-4	.	.	TRBV5-1	15	TGCGCCAGCAGCTTGGACAGGCAGGCTGGGGAAAAACTGTTTTTT	CASSLDRQAGEKLFF
TRBJ2-2	TRBD1	.	TRBV5-1	15	TGCGCCAGCAGCCCGACAGGGGGCGCTGACGGGGAGCTGTTTTTT	CASSPTGGADGELFF
TRBJ2-5	.	.	TRBV6-6	12	TGTGCCAGCACCCGGGAAGTTGAGACCCAGTACTTC	CASTREVETQYF
TRBJ2-5	TRBD1	.	TRBV24-1	15	TGTGCCACCAGTGACCCGGACAGGGGGCATAAGACCCAGTACTTC	CATSDPDRGHKTQYF
TRBJ2-5	TRBD1	.	TRBV9	15	TGTGCCAGCAGCGTAGGGGGACAGGGGGTCGAGACCCAGTACTTC	CASSVGGQGVETQYF
TRBJ2-1	.	.	TRBV5-1	12	TGCGCCAGCAGCCCCTCTTACAATGAGCAGTTCTTC	CASSPSYNEQFF
TRBJ2-7	TRBD1	once	TRBV9	14	TGTGCCAGCAGCTCCGGACAGGGCCCTTACGAGCAGTACTTC	CASSSGQGPYEQYF
TRBJ1-1	.	.	TRBV6-5	15	TGTGCCAGCACCCCCATGCTAGGTGTGAACACTGAAGCTTTCTTT	CASTPMLGVNTEAFF
TRBJ2-1	TRBD2	.	TRBV9	14	TGTGCCAGCAGCGTCGGGGGGGCCTACAATGAGCAGTTCTTC	CASSVGGAYNEQFF
TRBJ2-7	.	.	TRBV7-9	15	TGTGCCAGCAGCCAGTCCGGACGGGAGCTCTACGAGCAGTACTTC	CASSQSGRELYEQYF
TRBJ1-2	TRBD1	.	TRBV12-5	15	TGTGCTAGTGGTTTCTCCCGACAGGGAAACTATGGCTACACCTTC	CASGFSRQGNYGYTF
TRBJ1-2	.	.	TRBV5-1	17	TGCGCCAGCAGCCCGGGGTGGACCTCGCATTCTAACTATGGCTACACCTTC	CASSPGWTSHSNYGYTF
TRBJ1-2	TRBD1	.	TRBV2	12	TGTGCCAGCGGGACAGTTGGCTATGGCTACACCTTC	CASGTVGYGYTF
TRBJ1-2	TRBD1	few	TRBV11-2	14	TGTGCCAGCAGCTATGGGACAGGGGGCGAGGGCTACACCTTC	CASSYGTGGEGYTF
TRBJ2-2	TRBD1	.	TRBV18	14	TGTGCCAGCTCACCGGGACAGACGACCGGGGAGCTGTTTTTT	CASSPGQTTGELFF
TRBJ1-3	TRBD1	few	TRBV30	13	TGTGCCTGGACCACAGGGGCCGGAAACACCATATATTTT	CAWTTGAGNTIYF
TRBJ1-6	.	.	TRBV7-2	15	TGTGCCAGCAGCTTAGCGCAGGGAAGCCATTCACCCCTCCACTTT	CASSLAQGSHSPLHF
TRBJ2-5	.	.	TRBV29-1	13	TGCAGCTCCAGGGTGGGGGCTCAAGAGACCCAGTACTTC	CSSRVGAQETQYF
TRBJ1-3	.	.	TRBV19	16	TGTGCCAGTAGTTCGGTCGGAACGGCGCTCGGAGGCACCATATATTTT	CASSSVGTALGGTIYF
TRBJ2-5	.	.	TRBV19	14	TGTGCCAGTAGTATAGGTCGGGTCGCCAAGACCCAGTACTTC	CASSIGRVAKTQYF
TRBJ2-1	TRBD2	.	TRBV29-1	14	TGCAGCGTGGATCTAGCGGGAGTAGTCAATGAGCAGTTCTTC	CSVDLAGVVNEQFF
TRBJ2-3	TRBD2	.	TRBV13	17	TGTGCCAGCAGCTCCAAGACTAGCGGGAGGGCCACAGATACGCAGTATTTT	CASSSKTSGRATDTQYF
TRBJ1-1	TRBD1	.	TRBV7-9	14	TGTGCCAGCAGCCCCGGGACAGCCAACACTGAAGCTTTCTTT	CASSPGTANTEAFF
TRBJ2-1	TRBD2	.	TRBV3-1/TRBV3-2	15	TGTGCCAGCAGCCCACGGACTAGCGGGAGTCATGAGCAGTTCTTC	CASSPRTSGSHEQFF
TRBJ1-2	TRBD1	.	TRBV11-2	13	TGTGCCAGCAGTCGACAGGGGGCTTGGGGCTACACCTTC	CASSRQGAWGYTF
TRBJ2-3	.	.	TRBV10-3	15	TGTGCCATCAGTGAGTCGACTAGAGCCACAGATACGCAGTATTTT	CAISESTRATDTQYF
TRBJ2-5	.	.	TRBV27	16	TGTGCCAGCAGTTTAATCGAGGGAGGGGGAAAAGAGACCCAGTACTTC	CASSLIEGGGKETQYF